This record concerns one TCR beta chain sequence. The antigen is not known. The sample comes from a study of long-term antiretroviral therapy in people with HIV. The V end was cut by 5 bases, the J end by 0 bases, with 8 bases between. Germline values: CDR1 SEHNR, CDR2 FQNEAQ (reference sequence). CDR3 length: 13 amino acids. The study's findings and limits: Although diversity increased after ART, it remained lower than in transplant donor controls. Clonal populations expanded prior to ART predominated within the repertoire at all time points.

At the survey level, the v3.0 immunoSEQ assay was run. A per-sample goal of roughly 40,000-50,000 T-cell genomes was targeted by sequencing. Repertoires were generated with immunoSEQ multiplex PCR, while TCRdb's copy carries only in-frame clones and drops some. The sample holds tens of thousands of clones, over 75% seen once. There were roughly 0.9-11 million cryopreserved PBMC in the samples before DNA extraction. Sequences were derived from unsorted PBMCs, sampled just over 5 years after starting antiretroviral therapy. The genes are TRBV7-9 and TRBJ2-7, with D uncertain. The source of this sequence is a woman in her forties with HIV. Here the CDR3 DNA reads TGTGCCAGCAGCCTACAGCGCTCCTACGAGCAGTACTTC. Protein sequence: CASSLQRSYEQYF.